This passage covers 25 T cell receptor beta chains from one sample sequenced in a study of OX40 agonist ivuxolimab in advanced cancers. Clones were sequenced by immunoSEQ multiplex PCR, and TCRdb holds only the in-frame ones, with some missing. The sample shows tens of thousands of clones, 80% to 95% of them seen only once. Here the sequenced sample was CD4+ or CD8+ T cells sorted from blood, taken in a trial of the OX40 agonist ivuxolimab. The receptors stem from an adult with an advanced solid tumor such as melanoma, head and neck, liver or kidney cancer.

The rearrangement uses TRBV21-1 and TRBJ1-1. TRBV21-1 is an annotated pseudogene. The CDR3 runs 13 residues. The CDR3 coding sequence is TGTGCCAGCAGCAAAGTGGACCGCACTGAAGCTTTCTTT. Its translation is CASSKVDRTEAFF.

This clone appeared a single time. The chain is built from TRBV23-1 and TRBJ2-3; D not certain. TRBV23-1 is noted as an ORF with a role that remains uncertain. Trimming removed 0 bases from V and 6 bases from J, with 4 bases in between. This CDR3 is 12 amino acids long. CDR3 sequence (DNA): TGCGCCAGCAGTCAATCTGAGGATACGCAGTATTTT. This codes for CASSQSEDTQYF.

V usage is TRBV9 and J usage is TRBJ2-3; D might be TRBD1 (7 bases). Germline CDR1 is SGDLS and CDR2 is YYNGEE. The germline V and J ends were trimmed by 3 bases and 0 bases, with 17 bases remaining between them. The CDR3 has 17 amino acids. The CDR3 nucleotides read TGTGCCAGCAGCGAGGGGGCAGCGGGTTCTAGCACAGATACGCAGTATTTT. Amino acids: CASSEGAAGSSTDTQYF.

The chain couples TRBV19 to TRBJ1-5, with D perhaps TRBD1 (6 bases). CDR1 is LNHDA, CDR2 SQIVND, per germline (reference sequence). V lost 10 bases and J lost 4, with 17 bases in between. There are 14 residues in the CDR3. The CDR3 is CATSPRQANQPQHF. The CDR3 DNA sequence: TGTGCCACCTCACCTAGACAGGCAAATCAGCCCCAGCATTTT.

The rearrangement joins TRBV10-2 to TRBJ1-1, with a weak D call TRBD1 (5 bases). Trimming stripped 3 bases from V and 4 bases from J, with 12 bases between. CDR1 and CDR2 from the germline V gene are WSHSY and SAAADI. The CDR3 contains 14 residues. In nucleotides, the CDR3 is TGCGCCAGCAGTGACGCGGACAATCCCACTGAAGCTTTCTTT. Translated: CASSDADNPTEAFF.

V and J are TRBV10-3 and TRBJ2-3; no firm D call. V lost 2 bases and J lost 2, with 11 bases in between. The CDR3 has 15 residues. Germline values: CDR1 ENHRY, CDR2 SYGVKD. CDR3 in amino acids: CAISENVADTDTQYF. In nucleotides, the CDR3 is TGTGCCATCAGTGAGAACGTTGCCGACACAGATACGCAGTATTTT.

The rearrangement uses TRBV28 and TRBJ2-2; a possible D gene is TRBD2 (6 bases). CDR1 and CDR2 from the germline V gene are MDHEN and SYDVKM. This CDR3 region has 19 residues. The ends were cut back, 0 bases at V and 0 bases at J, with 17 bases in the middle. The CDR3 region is CASSLWRDLADANTGELFF. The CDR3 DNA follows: TGTGCCAGCAGTTTATGGCGGGACCTAGCAGACGCGAACACCGGGGAGCTGTTTTTT. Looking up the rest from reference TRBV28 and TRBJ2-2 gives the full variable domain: DVKVTQSSRYLVKRTGEKVFLECVQDMDHENMFWYRQDPGLGLRLIYFSYDVKMKEKGDIPEGYSVSREKKERFSLILESASTNQTSMYLCASSLWRDLADANTGELFFGEGSRLTVL.

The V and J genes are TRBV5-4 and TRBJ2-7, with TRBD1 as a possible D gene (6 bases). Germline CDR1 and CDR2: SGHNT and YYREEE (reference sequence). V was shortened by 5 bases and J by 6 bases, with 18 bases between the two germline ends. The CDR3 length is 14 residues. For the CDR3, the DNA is TGTGCCAGCAGGGTCAGGGGCTCCCTGGGCGAGCAGTACTTC. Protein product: CASRVRGSLGEQYF.

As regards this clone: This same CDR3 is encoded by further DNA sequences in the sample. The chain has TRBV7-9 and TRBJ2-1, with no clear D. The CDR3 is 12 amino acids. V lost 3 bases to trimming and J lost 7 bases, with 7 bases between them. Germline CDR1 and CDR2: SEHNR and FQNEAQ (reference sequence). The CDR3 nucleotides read TGTGCCAGCAGCTTTGGAAGAAATGAGCAGTTCTTC. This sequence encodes CASSFGRNEQFF.

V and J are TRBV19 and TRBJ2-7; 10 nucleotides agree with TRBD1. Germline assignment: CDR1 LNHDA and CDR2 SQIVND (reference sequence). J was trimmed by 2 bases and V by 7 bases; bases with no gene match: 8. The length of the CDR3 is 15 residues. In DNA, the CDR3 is TGTGCCAGTACTTCCGGGACAGGGGATACCTACGAGCAGTACTTC. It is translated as CASTSGTGDTYEQYF.

CDR3 loop: CASTGSEAFF. In nucleotides, the CDR3 is TGTGCCAGCACGGGGTCAGAAGCTTTCTTT. The rearrangement uses TRBV28 and TRBJ1-1; D call uncertain. V shed 7 bases and J shed 8 bases, with 8 bases lying between them. The CDR3 covers 10 residues. The germline V gene encodes CDR1 MDHEN and CDR2 SYDVKM.

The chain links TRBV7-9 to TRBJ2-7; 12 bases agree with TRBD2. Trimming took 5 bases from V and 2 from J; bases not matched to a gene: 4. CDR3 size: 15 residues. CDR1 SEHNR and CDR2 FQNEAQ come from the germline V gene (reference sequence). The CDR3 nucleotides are TGTGCCAGCAGCCCGGGACTAGCGGGCCCCTACGAGCAGTACTTC. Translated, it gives CASSPGLAGPYEQYF. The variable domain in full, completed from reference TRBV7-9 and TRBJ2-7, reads DTGVSQNPRHKITKRGQNVTFRCDPISEHNRLYWYRQTLGQGPEFLTYFQNEAQLEKSRLLSDRFSAERPKGSFSTLEIQRTEQGDSAMYLCASSPGLAGPYEQYFGPGTRLTVT.

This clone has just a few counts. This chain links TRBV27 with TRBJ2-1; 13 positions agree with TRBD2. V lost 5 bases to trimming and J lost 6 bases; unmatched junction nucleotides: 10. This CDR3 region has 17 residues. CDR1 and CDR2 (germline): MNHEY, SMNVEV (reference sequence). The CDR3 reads CASSLGTSGIRANEQFF. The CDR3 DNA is TGTGCCAGCAGTCTGGGGACTAGCGGGATCCGGGCCAATGAGCAGTTCTTC.

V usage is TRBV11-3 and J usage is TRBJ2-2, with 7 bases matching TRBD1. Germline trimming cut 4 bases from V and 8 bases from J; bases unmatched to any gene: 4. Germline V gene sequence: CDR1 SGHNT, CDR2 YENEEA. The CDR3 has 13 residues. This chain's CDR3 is CASSSGTAGELFF. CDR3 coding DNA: TGTGCCAGCAGCTCCGGGACAGCTGGGGAGCTGTTTTTT.

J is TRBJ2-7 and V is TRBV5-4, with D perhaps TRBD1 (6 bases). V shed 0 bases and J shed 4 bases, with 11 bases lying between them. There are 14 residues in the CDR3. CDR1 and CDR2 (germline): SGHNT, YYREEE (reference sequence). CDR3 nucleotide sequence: TGTGCCAGCAGCTTGGCCGGACAGCCTTACGAGCAGTACTTC. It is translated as CASSLAGQPYEQYF.

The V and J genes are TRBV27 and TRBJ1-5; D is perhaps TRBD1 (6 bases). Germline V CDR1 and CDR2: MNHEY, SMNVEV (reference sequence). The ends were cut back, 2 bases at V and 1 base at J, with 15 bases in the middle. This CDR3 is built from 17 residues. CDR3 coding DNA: TGTGCCAGCAGTTTAGATGGAGGGGGGGGGAGCAATCAGCCCCAGCATTTT. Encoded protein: CASSLDGGGGSNQPQHF.

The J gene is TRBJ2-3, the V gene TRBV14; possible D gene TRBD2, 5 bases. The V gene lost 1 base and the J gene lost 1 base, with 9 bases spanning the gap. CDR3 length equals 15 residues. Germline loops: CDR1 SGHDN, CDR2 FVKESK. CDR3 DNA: TGTGCCAGCAGCCAAGGGGAGACACGCACAGATACGCAGTATTTT. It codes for CASSQGETRTDTQYF. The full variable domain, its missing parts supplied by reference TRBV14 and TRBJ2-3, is EAGVTQFPSHSVIEKGQTVTLRCDPISGHDNLYWYRRVMGKEIKFLLHFVKESKQDESGMPNNRFLAERTGGTYSTLKVQPAELEDSGVYFCASSQGETRTDTQYFGPGTRLTVL.

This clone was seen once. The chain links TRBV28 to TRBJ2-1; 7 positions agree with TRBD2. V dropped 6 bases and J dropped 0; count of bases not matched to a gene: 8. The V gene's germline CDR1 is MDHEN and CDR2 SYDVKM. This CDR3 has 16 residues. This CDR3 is CASRLTSLSSYNEQFF. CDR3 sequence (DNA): TGTGCCAGCAGGCTGACTAGCCTTAGCTCCTACAATGAGCAGTTCTTC.

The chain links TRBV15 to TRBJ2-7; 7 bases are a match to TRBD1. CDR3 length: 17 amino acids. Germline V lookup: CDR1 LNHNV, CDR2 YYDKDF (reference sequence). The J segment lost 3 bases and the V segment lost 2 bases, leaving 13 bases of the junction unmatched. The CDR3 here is CATSRPHGQAAGYEQYF. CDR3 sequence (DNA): TGTGCCACCAGCAGACCCCACGGACAGGCGGCGGGCTACGAGCAGTACTTC.

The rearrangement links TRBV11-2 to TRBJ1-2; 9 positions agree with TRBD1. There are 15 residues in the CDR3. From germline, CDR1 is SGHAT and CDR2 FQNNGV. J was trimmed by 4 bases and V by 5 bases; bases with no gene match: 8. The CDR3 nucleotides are TGTGCCAGCAGCCCCGGGACAGGGTTTGGCTATGGCTACACCTTC. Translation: CASSPGTGFGYGYTF.

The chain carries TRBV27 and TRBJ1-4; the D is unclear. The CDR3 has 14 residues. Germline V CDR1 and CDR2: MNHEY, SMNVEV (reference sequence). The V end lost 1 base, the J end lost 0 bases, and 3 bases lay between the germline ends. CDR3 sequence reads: CASSLFSTNEKLFF. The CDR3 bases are TGTGCCAGCAGTTTATTTTCAACTAATGAAAAACTGTTTTTT.

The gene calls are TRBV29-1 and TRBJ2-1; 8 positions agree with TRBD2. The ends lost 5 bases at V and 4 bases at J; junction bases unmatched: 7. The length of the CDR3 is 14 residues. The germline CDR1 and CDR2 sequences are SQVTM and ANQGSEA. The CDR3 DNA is TGCAGCGTTAAGGACCGGGGGGGGTACAATGAGCAGTTCTTC. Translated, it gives CSVKDRGGYNEQFF.

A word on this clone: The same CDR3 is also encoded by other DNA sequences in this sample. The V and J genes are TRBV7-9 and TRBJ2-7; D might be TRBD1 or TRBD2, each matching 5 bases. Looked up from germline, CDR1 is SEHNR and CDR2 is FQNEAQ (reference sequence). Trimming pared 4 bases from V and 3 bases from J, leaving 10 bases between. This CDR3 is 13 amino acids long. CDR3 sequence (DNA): TGTGCCAGCAGCTCGGGACCGCGCTACGAGCAGTACTTC. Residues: CASSSGPRYEQYF.

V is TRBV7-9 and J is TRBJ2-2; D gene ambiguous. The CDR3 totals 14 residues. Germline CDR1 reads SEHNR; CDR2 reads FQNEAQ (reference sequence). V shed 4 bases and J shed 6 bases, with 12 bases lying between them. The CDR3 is CASSSAKGPGELFF. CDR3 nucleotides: TGTGCCAGCAGCTCAGCGAAGGGTCCCGGGGAGCTGTTTTTT.

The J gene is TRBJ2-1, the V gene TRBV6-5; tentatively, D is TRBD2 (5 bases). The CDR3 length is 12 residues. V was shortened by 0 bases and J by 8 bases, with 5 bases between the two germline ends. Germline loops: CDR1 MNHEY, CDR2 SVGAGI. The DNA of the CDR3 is TGTGCCAGCAGTTACTCGAGGGATGAGCAGTTCTTC. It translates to CASSYSRDEQFF.